One and the same sample provided the 32 T cell receptor beta chains below, sequenced in a study of cytomegalovirus exposure and HLA in healthy donors. The PCR had 60 Vbeta and 13 Jbeta primers. Measured with immunoSEQ multiplex PCR; TCRdb has only the in-frame clones, and not every one. This repertoire shows 200,000 to 250,000 clones, over 80% found once; its top ten account for 5.4%. The sequenced sample was PBMCs. Every receptor here comes from a woman aged 40 to 50 in good health and CMV-seropositive.

The chain carries TRBV19 and TRBJ2-5; D is ambiguous. The germline V gene has CDR1 LNHDA and CDR2 SQIVND (reference sequence). V lost 6 bases, J lost 5 bases, and 16 bases lay in between. The CDR3 extends over 14 amino acids. Written as DNA, the CDR3 is TGTGCCAGTAGGGTCACTGACTTGGGTGAGACCCAGTACTTC. Translating gives CASRVTDLGETQYF.

The chain is built from TRBV7-2 and TRBJ2-7; 9 nucleotides match TRBD1. Germline trimming cut 5 bases from V and 2 bases from J; bases unmatched to any gene: 7. The CDR3 contains 15 residues. CDR1 and CDR2 (germline): SGHTA, FQGNSA. For the CDR3, the DNA is TGTGCCAGCAGCCCTGAGACAGGGGGGGCCTACGAGCAGTACTTC. As protein: CASSPETGGAYEQYF.

This clone was detected once. The CDR3 DNA reads TGTGCCAGCAGCCCCCGGGGGGGAGTCGGCTCCTACGAGCAGTACTTC. Translated: CASSPRGGVGSYEQYF. The chain employs TRBV5-6 and TRBJ2-7; 8 bases are shared with TRBD2. The V gene's germline CDR1 is SGHDT and CDR2 YYEEEE. V trimming: 4 bases; J trimming: 0 bases; junction bases outside the gene matches: 9. The CDR3 spans 16 residues.

The V gene is TRBV29-1, the J gene TRBJ1-1; D gene uncertain. The V end was cut by 7 bases, the J end by 3 bases, with 18 bases between. CDR3 length: 14 residues. Germline V lookup: CDR1 SQVTM, CDR2 ANQGSEA. The CDR3 loop reads CSAGRARRDTEAFF. CDR3 nucleotides: TGCAGCGCGGGTCGCGCCCGCCGGGACACTGAAGCTTTCTTT.

The V and J genes are TRBV9 and TRBJ2-7; 7 positions match TRBD1. This CDR3 is 14 amino acids long. From germline, CDR1 is SGDLS and CDR2 YYNGEE. V lost 0 bases to trimming and J lost 3 bases; unmatched junction nucleotides: 3. CDR3 region: CASSVGQGHYEQYF. CDR3 DNA sequence: TGTGCCAGCAGCGTAGGACAGGGCCACTACGAGCAGTACTTC.

The chain joins TRBV7-2 to TRBJ1-2; a possible D gene is TRBD1 (5 bases). The germline gives CDR1 SGHTA, CDR2 FQGNSA. The germline V and J ends were trimmed by 1 base and 0 bases, with 18 bases remaining between them. This CDR3 comprises 18 residues. CDR3 sequence reads: CASSLGRQSLTANYGYTF. In DNA, the CDR3 is TGTGCCAGCAGCTTAGGGCGGCAGTCCTTGACAGCTAACTATGGCTACACCTTC.

The genes are TRBV30 and TRBJ1-4; D is perhaps TRBD1 (6 bases). The CDR3 loop spans 14 amino acids. Germline V CDR1 and CDR2: GTSNPN, SVGIG (reference sequence). V was shortened by 2 bases and J by 4 bases, with 11 bases between the two germline ends. This CDR3 is CAWSRGQFNEKLFF. CDR3 nucleotides: TGTGCCTGGAGTCGCGGACAGTTTAATGAAAAACTGTTTTTT.

V gene TRBV5-1 combines with J gene TRBJ1-2; D uncertain. Germline V lookup: CDR1 SGHRS, CDR2 YFSETQ. The CDR3 length is 13 residues. Trimming left V 2 bases short and J 5 bases short, with 10 bases between. CDR3 residues: CASSLRGEYGYTF. The CDR3 DNA follows: TGCGCCAGCAGCTTAAGAGGCGAGTATGGCTACACCTTC. Full variable domain (missing parts from reference TRBV5-1 and TRBJ1-2): KAGVTQTPRYLIKTRGQQVTLSCSPISGHRSVSWYQQTPGQGLQFLFEYFSETQRNKGNFPGRFSGRQFSNSRSEMNVSTLELGDSALYLCASSLRGEYGYTFGSGTRLTVV.

V is TRBV10-3 and J is TRBJ1-1, with 8 positions matching TRBD1. The CDR3 runs to 15 residues. Germline trimming cut 1 base from V and 1 base from J; bases unmatched to any gene: 2. The V gene's germline CDR1 is ENHRY and CDR2 SYGVKD. The CDR3: CAISELDRANTEAFF. CDR3 nucleotide sequence: TGTGCCATCAGTGAGTTGGACAGGGCGAACACTGAAGCTTTCTTT.

In its sample, this clone was seen once. The chain employs TRBV19 and TRBJ2-7; 9 nucleotides agree with TRBD1. Trimming cost V 6 bases and J 6 bases; bases outside gene matches: 9. The CDR3 totals 14 residues. Germline loops: CDR1 LNHDA, CDR2 SQIVND (reference sequence). The DNA for the CDR3 is TGTGCCAGTAGATGGGACAGGGCGTCCGGCGAGCAGTACTTC. It translates to CASRWDRASGEQYF.

The genes are TRBV6-5 and TRBJ2-5; a possible D gene is TRBD2 (6 bases). Per germline, CDR1 MNHEY and CDR2 SVGAGI. The V end lost 10 bases, the J end lost 3 bases, and 21 bases lay between the germline ends. The CDR3 extends over 15 amino acids. The CDR3: CATSPPGRTKETQYF. The CDR3 nucleotides read TGTGCCACCTCGCCCCCAGGGAGGACTAAAGAGACCCAGTACTTC.

The chain employs TRBV6-6 and TRBJ1-1, with D possibly matching TRBD1 (5 bases). Germline V gene data show CDR1 as MNHNY and CDR2 as SVGAGI (reference sequence). The V end was cut by 2 bases, the J end by 13 bases, with 26 bases between. This CDR3 comprises 16 residues. Written as DNA, the CDR3 is TGTGCCAGCAGTTACCCGGGGGACGGGGGAAGCTCCAGAGGTTTCTTT. Its protein product is CASSYPGDGGSSRGFF.

The chain uses TRBV9 and TRBJ2-7; 11 bases line up with TRBD2. The germline V gene encodes CDR1 SGDLS and CDR2 YYNGEE. This CDR3 is 16 amino acids long. The V segment lost 4 bases and the J segment 3 bases; nucleotides outside the gene matches: 9. The CDR3 region has the DNA TGTGCCAGCAGCCTGTCGACGGGACTAGCGGTCTACGAGCAGTACTTC. Its translation: CASSLSTGLAVYEQYF.

J is TRBJ1-6 and V is TRBV18; 7 bases are a match to TRBD1. CDR3 length: 14 residues. V was pared by 6 bases and J by 9 bases, with 8 bases of the junction left unmatched. Per the germline V gene, CDR1 is KGHSH and CDR2 is LQKENI. The CDR3 loop is CASSDGTELSPLHF. DNA for the CDR3: TGTGCCAGCTCGGATGGGACAGAACTTTCACCCCTCCACTTT. The full variable domain, in which reference TRBV18 and TRBJ1-6 provide the parts outside the CDR3, is NAGVMQNPRHLVRRRGQEARLRCSPMKGHSHVYWYRQLPEEGLKFMVYLQKENIIDESGMPKERFSAEFPKEGPSILRIQQVVRGDSAAYFCASSDGTELSPLHFGNGTRLTVT.

This rearrangement joins TRBV19 to TRBJ2-2; weak D call: TRBD2 (7 bases). V gave up 7 bases and J gave up 5 bases, with 17 bases separating them. The CDR3 is 15 amino acids. Germline V gene data show CDR1 as LNHDA and CDR2 as SQIVND (reference sequence). This CDR3 reads CASTRRGGWTGELFF. DNA of the CDR3: TGTGCCAGTACGAGGAGGGGGGGATGGACCGGGGAGCTGTTTTTT.

V usage is TRBV20-1 and J usage is TRBJ2-1, with D perhaps TRBD2 (5 bases). CDR1 and CDR2 (germline): DFQATT, SNEGSKA (reference sequence). CDR3 size: 11 residues. Deletions cut 4 bases from V and 5 bases from J, with 6 bases between. The CDR3 bases are TGCAGTGCTATACTAGACAATGAGCAGTTCTTC. It yields the protein CSAILDNEQFF.

The rearrangement links TRBV5-1 to TRBJ2-7; 8 nucleotides align to TRBD1. This CDR3 spans 13 amino acids. The trim removed 2 bases at V and 4 bases at J, leaving 2 bases unmatched. Germline V gene lookup returns CDR1 SGHRS and CDR2 YFSETQ. The CDR3 protein is CASSLQGGYEQYF. The CDR3 bases are TGCGCCAGCAGCTTACAGGGGGGATACGAGCAGTACTTC.

This clone was observed a handful of times. CDR3 in DNA: TGTGCCAGCTCACCAAACCCAGGGGCAAACACCGGGGAGCTGTTTTTT. It encodes CASSPNPGANTGELFF. The chain combines TRBV18 with TRBJ2-2; tentatively, D is TRBD1 (6 bases). Germline CDR1 and CDR2: KGHSH and LQKENI. The CDR3 loop spans 16 amino acids. V lost 2 bases and J lost 2, with 12 bases in between. The variable domain in full, with the rest retrieved from reference TRBV18 and TRBJ2-2, is NAGVMQNPRHLVRRRGQEARLRCSPMKGHSHVYWYRQLPEEGLKFMVYLQKENIIDESGMPKERFSAEFPKEGPSILRIQQVVRGDSAAYFCASSPNPGANTGELFFGEGSRLTVL.

This rearrangement joins TRBV4-2 to TRBJ1-1; D is uncertain. Per the germline V gene, CDR1 is LGHNA and CDR2 is YNFKEQ. V dropped 0 bases and J dropped 3 bases, with 5 bases sitting between them. The CDR3 totals 13 residues. The chain's CDR3 is CASSQDSDTEAFF. The CDR3 nucleotides read TGTGCCAGCAGCCAAGATTCCGACACTGAAGCTTTCTTT.

The chain has TRBV5-8 and TRBJ1-2; weak D call: TRBD1 (6 bases). CDR1 and CDR2 from the germline V gene are SGHTS and YDEGEE. The CDR3 loop spans 15 amino acids. V lost 1 base and J 3 bases, leaving 13 bases between the germline ends. The CDR3 loop is CASSLSWGGDYGYTF. The DNA of the CDR3 is TGTGCCAGCAGCTTGAGTTGGGGGGGCGACTATGGCTACACCTTC.

The chain couples TRBV10-3 to TRBJ1-3; no clear D gene. Germline CDR1 ENHRY, CDR2 SYGVKD. V dropped 3 bases and J dropped 0 bases, with 9 bases sitting between them. This CDR3 comprises 15 residues. The CDR3 coding sequence is TGTGCCATCAGTGACTCGGTAGACTCTGGAAACACCATATATTTT. Translation: CAISDSVDSGNTIYF.

V is TRBV7-9 and J is TRBJ1-4, with D perhaps matching TRBD1 (6 bases). CDR3 length: 15 residues. The germline CDR1 and CDR2 sequences are SEHNR and FQNEAQ (reference sequence). Trimming removed 7 bases at V and 8 bases at J, with 20 bases between. The CDR3 nucleotides read TGTGCCAGCACCCCGGGAGGGGGGGCGAACGAAAAACTGTTTTTT. Translating gives CASTPGGGANEKLFF.

This chain uses TRBV7-2 with TRBJ2-7, with 7 nucleotides matching TRBD1. Trimming cost V 4 bases and J 2 bases; bases outside gene matches: 5. The CDR3 extends over 14 amino acids. Germline V lookup: CDR1 SGHTA, CDR2 FQGNSA. The CDR3 spells CASSSGQPPYEQYF. For the CDR3, the DNA is TGTGCCAGCAGCTCGGGACAGCCCCCCTACGAGCAGTACTTC.

The chain employs TRBV27 and TRBJ2-1, with 8 bases lining up with TRBD2. V was clipped by 10 bases and J by 14 bases; unmatched bases: 7. This CDR3 has 10 residues. Per the germline V gene, CDR1 is MNHEY and CDR2 is SMNVEV (reference sequence). CDR3 sequence reads: CANRGRGEFF. DNA of the CDR3: TGTGCCAACCGGGGGCGGGGGGAGTTCTTC.

The chain recombines TRBV9 with TRBJ1-1, with TRBD1 matching over 7 bases. V lost 4 bases, J lost 0 bases, and 3 bases stayed unmatched. This CDR3 contains 14 residues. Germline CDR1 SGDLS, CDR2 YYNGEE. The CDR3 here is CASSPGGMNTEAFF. In nucleotides, the CDR3 is TGTGCCAGCAGCCCAGGGGGAATGAACACTGAAGCTTTCTTT.

The chain has TRBV19 and TRBJ2-2, with 10 positions matching TRBD1. With V trimmed by 4 bases and J by 5 bases, 7 bases remained unmatched. This CDR3 has 16 amino acids. The germline CDR1 and CDR2 sequences are LNHDA and SQIVND (reference sequence). The CDR3 DNA reads as TGTGCCAGTAGTACTTATCGGACAGGGGGGACCGGGGAGCTGTTTTTT. Amino acids: CASSTYRTGGTGELFF.

The J gene is TRBJ1-1, the V gene TRBV9; the D gene is possibly TRBD1 (5 bases). V was cut by 0 bases and J by 7 bases, with 16 bases left in between. This CDR3 has 15 residues. The germline V gene encodes CDR1 SGDLS and CDR2 YYNGEE. The CDR3, as DNA: TGTGCCAGCAGCGTAGGGCACCTAGACAGTTTTGAAGCTTTCTTT. Translating it yields CASSVGHLDSFEAFF.

In this sample, this clone turned up once. The rearrangement uses TRBV5-1 and TRBJ1-2; maybe TRBD1 (5 bases). This CDR3 region has 14 residues. Trimming removed 1 base at V and 6 bases at J, with 13 bases between. In germline, CDR1 is SGHRS, CDR2 YFSETQ. In DNA, the CDR3 is TGCGCCAGCAGCTTGCAAGCAGGGCAGGATGGCTACACCTTC. This encodes CASSLQAGQDGYTF.

This chain joins TRBV9 and TRBJ2-1; D may be TRBD1 (6 bases). This CDR3 contains 15 residues. V lost 3 bases to trimming and J lost 2 bases, with 12 bases between them. The V gene's germline CDR1 is SGDLS and CDR2 YYNGEE. In nucleotides, the CDR3 is TGTGCCAGCAGCGGTGACGGGACAACCTACAATGAGCAGTTCTTC. Encoded protein: CASSGDGTTYNEQFF.

The chain recombines TRBV7-9 with TRBJ1-4; D is unresolved. CDR3 length: 12 amino acids. CDR1 and CDR2 (germline): SEHNR, FQNEAQ (reference sequence). V shed 5 bases and J shed 8 bases, with 9 bases lying between them. This CDR3 reads CASSPRMEKLFF. The CDR3 bases are TGTGCCAGCAGCCCTAGGATGGAAAAACTGTTTTTT.

The genes are TRBV7-2 and TRBJ2-5; 10 positions match TRBD2. Germline assignment: CDR1 SGHTA and CDR2 FQGNSA. V was pared by 3 bases and J by 5 bases, with 3 bases of the junction left unmatched. This CDR3 is 14 amino acids long. The CDR3 region has the DNA TGTGCCAGCAGCTTGAGCGGGGGGGCGGAGACCCAGTACTTC. This gives the protein CASSLSGGAETQYF.

The chain combines TRBV5-6 with TRBJ1-5; D gene ambiguous. Between the trimmed V and J ends, which lost 2 bases and 4 bases, there was a span of 4 bases. Looked up from germline, CDR1 is SGHDT and CDR2 is YYEEEE. This CDR3 spans 12 amino acids. The CDR3 here is CASSLINQPQHF. The CDR3 DNA sequence: TGTGCCAGCAGCTTAATAAATCAGCCCCAGCATTTT.